The following is a T cell receptor (beta chain) sequence with its context. What it recognizes is unknown. RNA in amounts of 0.5 to 1 ug was reverse transcribed with random hexamers. TCRdb re-called the immunoSEQ multiplex PCR reads through MiXCR, storing one row per CDR3 protein. The data hold some 110,000 distinct CDR3 sequences, with around 94% observed a single time. The source of the sample is a study of CD8 T cells in Susac syndrome. Study observations and caveats: That the number of individuals in its TCR sequencing and HLA analysis was relatively small was acknowledged by the study.

The clonotype comes from a human donor with Susac syndrome. Material for sequencing was CD8+ T cells from PBMCs.

The DNA of the CDR3 is TGTGCCAGCAGCCAAACCGGGACTAGCGGACGGGAGACCCAGTACTTC. Protein sequence: CASSQTGTSGRETQYF. This chain uses TRBV3-1 with TRBJ2-5; 11 bases line up with TRBD2. V gave up 2 bases and J gave up 5 bases; unmatched junction bases: 7. The CDR3 spans 16 residues. Germline V gene sequence: CDR1 LGHDT, CDR2 YNNKEL (reference sequence).